The 16 T cell receptor beta chains reported below all come from one sample, sequenced in a study of blood T cell repertoires in COVID-19. Clones were read by immunoSEQ multiplex PCR, and TCRdb kept only the in-frame ones, dropping some. The repertoire holds 200,000 to 250,000 clones, about four fifths seen once, with about 7% in the top ten. Material: PBMCs or T cells enriched from blood (not recorded which). The receptors were sampled from a woman aged 35 to 49 who had recovered from COVID-19.

The chain has TRBV29-1 and TRBJ1-1; D gene unclear. CDR1 is SQVTM and CDR2 is ANQGSEA in the germline V gene. The CDR3 loop spans 11 amino acids. Trimming pared 6 bases from V and 11 bases from J, leaving 16 bases between. CDR3 in amino acids: CSVGVTSYAFF. DNA of the CDR3: TGCAGCGTCGGGGTAACGAGTTATGCTTTCTTT.

V and J are TRBV5-1 and TRBJ2-2; 9 bases are shared with TRBD2. With V trimmed by 0 bases and J by 4 bases, 7 bases remained unmatched. This CDR3 is built from 17 residues. CDR1 and CDR2 from the germline V gene are SGHRS and YFSETQ. The CDR3 loop is CASSLAISAGGTGELFF. In DNA, the CDR3 is TGCGCCAGCAGCTTGGCCATATCAGCGGGAGGCACCGGGGAGCTGTTTTTT.

In this sample, this clone turned up once. CDR3 in DNA: TGTGCCAGCAGTGACAGGGCAAACTCTGGGGCCAACGTCCTGACTTTC. Translating it yields CASSDRANSGANVLTF. The gene calls are TRBV2 and TRBJ2-6; D is perhaps TRBD1 (5 bases). Germline CDR1 and CDR2: SNHLY and FYNNEI. This CDR3 is 16 amino acids long. Trimming stripped 3 bases from V and 0 bases from J, with 9 bases between.

The chain carries TRBV7-2 and TRBJ1-5; 7 bases match TRBD1. The CDR3 is 14 residues long. The junction had 5 bases not matched to a gene; V was cut back by 5 bases and J by 4 bases. CDR1 is SGHTA, CDR2 FQGNSA, per germline. CDR3 in amino acids: CASSLGDRNQPQHF. CDR3 nucleotide sequence: TGTGCCAGCAGCCTCGGGGACAGAAATCAGCCCCAGCATTTT.

The chain couples TRBV12-3 or TRBV12-4 to TRBJ1-3; 7 positions agree with TRBD1. J lost 4 bases, V lost 8 bases, and 5 bases had no gene match. The CDR3 is made up of 13 amino acids. The CDR3 sequence is CASGTGQGNTIYF. CDR3 nucleotides: TGTGCCAGCGGAACGGGACAGGGAAACACCATATATTTT.

V usage is TRBV10-3 and J usage is TRBJ1-2; TRBD1 aligns across 7 bases. This CDR3 spans 13 amino acids. V gave up 8 bases and J gave up 4 bases; unmatched junction bases: 7. The germline V gene encodes CDR1 ENHRY and CDR2 SYGVKD. The CDR3: CAIRGTDFYGYTF. The CDR3 nucleotides are TGTGCCATCCGTGGGACAGACTTCTATGGCTACACCTTC.

The chain links TRBV5-1 to TRBJ1-2; D perhaps matches TRBD1 (6 bases). The V end lost 4 bases, the J end lost 4 bases, and 14 bases lay between the germline ends. Germline V gives CDR1 SGHRS, CDR2 YFSETQ. There are 14 residues in the CDR3. CDR3 sequence: CASSKGHGSYGYTF. The DNA for the CDR3 is TGCGCCAGCAGCAAGGGACATGGGAGCTATGGCTACACCTTC.

V is TRBV3-1 (or the pseudogene TRBV3-2) and J is TRBJ2-5; 10 nucleotides agree with TRBD2. Germline CDR1 and CDR2: LGHDT and YNNKEL (reference sequence). The length of the CDR3 is 16 residues. V lost 4 bases, J lost 0 bases, and 5 bases stayed unmatched. The CDR3 sequence is CASSLRTSGHQETQYF. The CDR3 DNA sequence: TGTGCCAGCAGCCTCAGGACTAGCGGACACCAAGAGACCCAGTACTTC.

The chain has TRBV7-3 and TRBJ2-3, with D perhaps matching TRBD2 (5 bases). CDR3 length: 17 residues. V was clipped by 2 bases and J by 2 bases, with 17 bases between them. The germline V gene has CDR1 SGHTA and CDR2 FQGTGA. In DNA, the CDR3 is TGTGCCAGCAGCTTACGCGCGGGTGGTGGGGTCACAGATACGCAGTATTTT. Amino acid sequence: CASSLRAGGGVTDTQYF.

V and J are TRBV13 and TRBJ2-1; D uncertain. Trimming removed 5 bases from V and 8 bases from J, with 13 bases in between. This CDR3 has 13 amino acids. Germline CDR1 PRHDT, CDR2 FYEKMQ (reference sequence). The CDR3, as DNA: TGTGCCAGCAGCAAAGCGAGACCGTATGAGCAGTTCTTC. This sequence encodes CASSKARPYEQFF.

CDR3 sequence (DNA): TGTGCCAGCACCCTCGACAGGACGCGGGTTTCACCCCTCCACTTT. It codes for CASTLDRTRVSPLHF. The chain employs TRBV11-2 and TRBJ1-6, with a tentative D call TRBD1 (6 bases). Germline lookup yields CDR1 SGHAT and CDR2 FQNNGV. This CDR3 region has 15 residues. V was pared by 7 bases and J by 9 bases, with 19 bases between.

This clone was found a few times. This sequence joins TRBV5-1 and TRBJ2-2; 9 nucleotides match TRBD2. V gave up 1 base and J gave up 3 bases; unmatched junction bases: 1. CDR1 and CDR2 (germline): SGHRS, YFSETQ. This CDR3 contains 15 residues. The CDR3 reads CASSLTSGYTGELFF. Written as DNA, the CDR3 is TGCGCCAGCAGCTTGACTAGCGGGTACACCGGGGAGCTGTTTTTT.

The J gene is TRBJ1-1, the V gene TRBV7-2; D not resolved. Between the trimmed V and J ends, which lost 1 base and 7 bases, there was a span of 4 bases. The length of the CDR3 is 11 residues. The germline gives CDR1 SGHTA, CDR2 FQGNSA. The CDR3 region has the DNA TGTGCCAGCAGCTTAGACGGTGAAGCTTTCTTT. Translating it yields CASSLDGEAFF.

The chain links TRBV30 to TRBJ1-6; 7 bases line up with TRBD1. Germline CDR1 and CDR2: GTSNPN and SVGIG (reference sequence). The CDR3 covers 15 residues. V was pared by 0 bases and J by 8 bases, with 7 bases of the junction left unmatched. The chain's CDR3 is CAWSVRGTDDSPLHF. In nucleotides, the CDR3 is TGTGCCTGGAGTGTGAGAGGGACAGACGATTCACCCCTCCACTTT.

This chain joins TRBV3-1 (or the pseudogene TRBV3-2) and TRBJ2-7, with D tentatively TRBD1 (5 bases). The germline V gene has CDR1 LGHDT and CDR2 YNNKEL (reference sequence). The ends were cut back, 0 bases at V and 3 bases at J, with 12 bases in the middle. The CDR3 consists of 15 residues. The CDR3 nucleotides read TGTGCCAGCAGCCAAGACAGGGATCTACTCTACGAGCAGTACGTC. Its translation: CASSQDRDLLYEQYV.

The V and J genes are TRBV28 and TRBJ1-1; TRBD1 is a possible D gene (5 bases). Trimming cost V 6 bases and J 3 bases, with 11 bases left between them. There are 13 residues in the CDR3. Germline-derived CDR1 and CDR2 are MDHEN and SYDVKM. CDR3 protein: CASSPGGYTEAFF. The CDR3 DNA follows: TGTGCCAGCAGCCCGGGGGGGTACACTGAAGCTTTCTTT.